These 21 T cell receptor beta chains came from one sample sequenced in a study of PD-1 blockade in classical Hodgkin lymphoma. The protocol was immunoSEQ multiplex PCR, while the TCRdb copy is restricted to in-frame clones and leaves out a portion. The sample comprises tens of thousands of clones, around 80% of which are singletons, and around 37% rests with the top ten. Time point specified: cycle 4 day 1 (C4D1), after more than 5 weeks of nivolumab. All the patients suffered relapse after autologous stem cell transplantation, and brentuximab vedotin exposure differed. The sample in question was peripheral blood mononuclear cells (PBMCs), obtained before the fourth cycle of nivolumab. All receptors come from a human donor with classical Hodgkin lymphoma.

The CDR3 DNA reads as TGTGCCAGCAGCCGTATCCTCCTAGGTGGGGATAACGTCCTGACTTTC. This encodes CASSRILLGGDNVLTF. The gene calls are TRBV7-2 and TRBJ2-6, with D unclear. The CDR3 is 16 amino acids. Per germline, CDR1 SGHTA and CDR2 FQGNSA. V gave up 5 bases and J gave up 10 bases, with 21 bases separating them.

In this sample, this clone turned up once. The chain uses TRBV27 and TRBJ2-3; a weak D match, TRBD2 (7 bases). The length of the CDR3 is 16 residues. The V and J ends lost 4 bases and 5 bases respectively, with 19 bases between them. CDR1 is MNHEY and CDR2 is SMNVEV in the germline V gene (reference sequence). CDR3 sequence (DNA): TGTGCCAGCAGTTCCGGGGGGCCGACTTGGGGAGATACGCAGTATTTT. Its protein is CASSSGGPTWGDTQYF.

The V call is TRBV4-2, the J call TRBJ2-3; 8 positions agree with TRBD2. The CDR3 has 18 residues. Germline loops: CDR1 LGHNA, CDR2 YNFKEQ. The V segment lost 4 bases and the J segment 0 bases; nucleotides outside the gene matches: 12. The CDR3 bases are TGTGCCAGCAGCCCCTTCCTCGCCGGGACTAGTAGCACAGATACGCAGTATTTT. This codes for CASSPFLAGTSSTDTQYF.

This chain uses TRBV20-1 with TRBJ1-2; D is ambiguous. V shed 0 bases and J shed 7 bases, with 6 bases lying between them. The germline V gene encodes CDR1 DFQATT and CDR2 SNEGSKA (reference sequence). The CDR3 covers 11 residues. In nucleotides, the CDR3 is TGCAGTGCTAGAGATTCGGGTGGCTACACCTTC. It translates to CSARDSGGYTF.

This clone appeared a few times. CDR3 coding DNA: TGTGCCAGCAGCTTAGGCCAGGGTGATCAGCCCCAGCATTTT. Translation gives CASSLGQGDQPQHF. This sequence joins TRBV11-2 and TRBJ1-5; a weak D match, TRBD1 (5 bases). V dropped 1 base and J dropped 5 bases, with 9 bases sitting between them. Per the germline V gene, CDR1 is SGHAT and CDR2 is FQNNGV. This CDR3 is 14 amino acids long.

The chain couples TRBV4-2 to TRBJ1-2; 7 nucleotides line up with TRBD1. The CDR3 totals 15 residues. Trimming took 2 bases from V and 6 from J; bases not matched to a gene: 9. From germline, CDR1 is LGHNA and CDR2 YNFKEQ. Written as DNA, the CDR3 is TGTGCCAGCAGCCAACCTACGACAGGGAATAATGGCTACACCTTC. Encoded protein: CASSQPTTGNNGYTF.

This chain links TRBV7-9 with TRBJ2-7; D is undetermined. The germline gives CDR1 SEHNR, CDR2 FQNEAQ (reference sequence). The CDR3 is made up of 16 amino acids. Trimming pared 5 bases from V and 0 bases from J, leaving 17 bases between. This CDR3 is CASSEKYGSASYEQYF. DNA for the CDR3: TGTGCCAGCAGCGAGAAATATGGCAGCGCCTCCTACGAGCAGTACTTC. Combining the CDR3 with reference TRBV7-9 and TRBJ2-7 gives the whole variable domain DTGVSQNPRHKITKRGQNVTFRCDPISEHNRLYWYRQTLGQGPEFLTYFQNEAQLEKSRLLSDRFSAERPKGSFSTLEIQRTEQGDSAMYLCASSEKYGSASYEQYFGPGTRLTVT.

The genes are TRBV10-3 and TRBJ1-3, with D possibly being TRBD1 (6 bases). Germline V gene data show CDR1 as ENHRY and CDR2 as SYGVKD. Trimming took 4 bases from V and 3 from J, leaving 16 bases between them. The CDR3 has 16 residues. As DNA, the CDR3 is TGTGCCATCAGTGTGGGGGGGCCTGTGGATGGAAACACCATATATTTT. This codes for CAISVGGPVDGNTIYF.

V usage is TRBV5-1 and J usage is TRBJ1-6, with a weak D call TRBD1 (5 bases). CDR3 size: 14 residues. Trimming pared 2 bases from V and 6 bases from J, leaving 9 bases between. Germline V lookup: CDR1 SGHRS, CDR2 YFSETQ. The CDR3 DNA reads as TGCGCCAGCAGCTTCCAGGGCTCTAATTCACCCCTCCACTTT. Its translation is CASSFQGSNSPLHF.

CDR3: CASSELPGTSSYEQYF. The DNA of the CDR3 is TGTGCCAGCAGTGAGCTACCCGGGACGAGCTCCTACGAGCAGTACTTC. This chain uses TRBV25-1 with TRBJ2-7, with D perhaps assigned TRBD1 or TRBD2 (5 bases each). Germline lookup yields CDR1 MGHDK and CDR2 SYGVNS. Trimming left V 3 bases short and J 0 bases short, with 15 bases between. The CDR3 contains 16 residues.

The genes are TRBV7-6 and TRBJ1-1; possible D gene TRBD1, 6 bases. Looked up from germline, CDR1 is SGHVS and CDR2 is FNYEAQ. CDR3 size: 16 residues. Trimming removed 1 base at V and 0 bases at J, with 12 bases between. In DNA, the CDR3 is TGTGCCAGCAGCTTAGGCAGGGGCTTGGTGAACACTGAAGCTTTCTTT. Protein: CASSLGRGLVNTEAFF.

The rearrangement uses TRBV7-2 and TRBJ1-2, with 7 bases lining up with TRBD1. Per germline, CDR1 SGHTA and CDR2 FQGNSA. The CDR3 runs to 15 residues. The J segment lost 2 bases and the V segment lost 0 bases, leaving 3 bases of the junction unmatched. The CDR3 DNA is TGTGCCAGCAGCTTAGCGGGGGACAGAAACTATGGCTACACCTTC. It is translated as CASSLAGDRNYGYTF.

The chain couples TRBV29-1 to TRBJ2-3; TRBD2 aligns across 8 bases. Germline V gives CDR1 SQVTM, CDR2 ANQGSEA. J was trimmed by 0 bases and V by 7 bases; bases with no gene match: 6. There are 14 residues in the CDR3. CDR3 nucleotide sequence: TGCAGCGCGGCCGGGGGGGAGAGCACAGATACGCAGTATTTT. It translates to CSAAGGESTDTQYF.

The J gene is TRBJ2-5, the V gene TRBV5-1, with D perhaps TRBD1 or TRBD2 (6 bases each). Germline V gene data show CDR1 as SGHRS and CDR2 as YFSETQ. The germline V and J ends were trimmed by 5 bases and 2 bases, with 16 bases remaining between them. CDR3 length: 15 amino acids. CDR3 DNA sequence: TGCGCCAGCAGAGCACTAGAGGGGGGTCAAGAGACCCAGTACTTC. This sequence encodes CASRALEGGQETQYF.

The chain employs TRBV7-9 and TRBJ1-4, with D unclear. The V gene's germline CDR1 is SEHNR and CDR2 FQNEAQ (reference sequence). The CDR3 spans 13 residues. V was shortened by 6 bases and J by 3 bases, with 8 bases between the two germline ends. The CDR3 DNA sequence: TGTGCCAGCAGATCGGGAGCTAATGAAAAACTGTTTTTT. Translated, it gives CASRSGANEKLFF.

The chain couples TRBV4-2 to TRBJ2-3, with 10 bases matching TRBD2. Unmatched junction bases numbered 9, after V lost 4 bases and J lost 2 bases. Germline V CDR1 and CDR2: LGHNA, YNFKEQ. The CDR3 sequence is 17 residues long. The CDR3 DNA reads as TGTGCCAGCAGCCCAAGAGGTAGCGGGGGGCCCACAGATACGCAGTATTTT. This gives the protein CASSPRGSGGPTDTQYF.

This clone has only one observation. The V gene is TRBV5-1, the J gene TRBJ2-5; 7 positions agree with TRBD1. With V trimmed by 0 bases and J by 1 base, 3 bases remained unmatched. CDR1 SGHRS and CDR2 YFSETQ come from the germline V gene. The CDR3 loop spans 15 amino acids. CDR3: CASSLGTGVQETQYF. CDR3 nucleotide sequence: TGCGCCAGCAGCTTGGGGACAGGAGTCCAAGAGACCCAGTACTTC.

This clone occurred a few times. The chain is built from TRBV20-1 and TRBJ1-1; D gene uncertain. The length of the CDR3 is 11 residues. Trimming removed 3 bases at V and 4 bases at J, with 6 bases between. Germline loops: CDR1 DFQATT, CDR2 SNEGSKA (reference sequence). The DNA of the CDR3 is TGCAGTGCTAGGGGGAGCACTGAAGCTTTCTTT. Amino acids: CSARGSTEAFF.

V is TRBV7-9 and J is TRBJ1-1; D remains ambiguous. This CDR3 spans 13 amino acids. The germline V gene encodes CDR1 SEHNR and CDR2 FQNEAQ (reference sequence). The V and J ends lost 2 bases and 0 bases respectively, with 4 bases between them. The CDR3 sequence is CASSLHMNTEAFF. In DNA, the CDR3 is TGTGCCAGCAGCTTACACATGAACACTGAAGCTTTCTTT.

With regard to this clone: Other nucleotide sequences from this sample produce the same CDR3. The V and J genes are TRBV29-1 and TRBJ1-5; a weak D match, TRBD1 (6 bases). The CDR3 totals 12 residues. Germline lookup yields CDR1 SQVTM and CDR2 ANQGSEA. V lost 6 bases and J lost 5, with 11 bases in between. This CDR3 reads CSVRDTDQPQHF. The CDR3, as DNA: TGCAGCGTCCGGGACACCGATCAGCCCCAGCATTTT.

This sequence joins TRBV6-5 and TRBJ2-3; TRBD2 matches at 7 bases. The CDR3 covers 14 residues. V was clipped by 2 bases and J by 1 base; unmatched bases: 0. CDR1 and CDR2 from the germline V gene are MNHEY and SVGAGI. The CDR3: CASSYGGGTDTQYF. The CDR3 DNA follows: TGTGCCAGCAGTTACGGGGGGGGCACAGATACGCAGTATTTT.